The 30 T cell receptor beta chains given below trace back to one sample, sequenced in a study of T cell responses to AZD1222 COVID-19 vaccine. Some clones are missing from TCRdb's copy, which holds only in-frame ones; the method was immunoSEQ multiplex PCR. The sample has roughly 110,000 clones, roughly 90% seen once. The sample in question was peripheral blood, obtained on day 0 of AZD1222 vaccination. All receptors come from an adult in good health.

The chain has TRBV7-6 and TRBJ1-4, with D uncertain. V was trimmed by 1 base and J by 7 bases, leaving 13 bases between them. CDR3 length equals 15 residues. Germline-derived CDR1 and CDR2 are SGHVS and FNYEAQ. In DNA form, the CDR3 reads TGTGCCAGCAGCTTAGGGGTTATAAGCGGTGAAAAACTGTTTTTT. Residues: CASSLGVISGEKLFF. Complete variable domain (other parts from reference TRBV7-6 and TRBJ1-4): GAGVSQSPRYKVTKRGQDVALRCDPISGHVSLYWYRQALGQGPEFLTYFNYEAQQDKSGLPNDRFSAERPEGSISTLTIQRTEQRDSAMYRCASSLGVISGEKLFFGSGTQLSVL.

The gene calls are TRBV19 and TRBJ1-3; D gene unclear. Germline V gene lookup returns CDR1 LNHDA and CDR2 SQIVND (reference sequence). This CDR3 comprises 13 residues. Trimming stripped 6 bases from V and 0 bases from J, with 6 bases between. As DNA, the CDR3 is TGTGCCAGTAGCCTGGGCTCTGGAAACACCATATATTTT. Residues: CASSLGSGNTIYF.

V and J are TRBV24-1 and TRBJ2-5; 7 nucleotides align to TRBD1. V shed 7 bases, J shed 5 bases, and the junction held 9 bases outside the gene matches. CDR1 is KGHDR and CDR2 is SFDVKD in the germline V gene. The CDR3 runs to 14 residues. The CDR3 coding sequence is TGTGCCACCAGCCGACAGGGTGTCGAGGAGACCCAGTACTTC. Amino acid sequence: CATSRQGVEETQYF.

The gene calls are TRBV2 and TRBJ1-5; D remains ambiguous. V was clipped by 4 bases and J by 1 base, with 11 bases between them. Germline V gene sequence: CDR1 SNHLY, CDR2 FYNNEI. The CDR3 spans 15 residues. Here the CDR3 DNA reads TGTGCCAGCAGTGGTCAAGAATTAAGCAATCAGCCCCAGCATTTT. Its translation: CASSGQELSNQPQHF.

V usage is TRBV2 and J usage is TRBJ2-5; 10 bases map to TRBD1. This CDR3 has 15 amino acids. Unmatched junction bases numbered 7, after V lost 8 bases and J lost 1 base. CDR1 SNHLY and CDR2 FYNNEI come from the germline V gene. The CDR3 DNA reads as TGTGCCAGCGCCCGGGACAGGGGTCTCCAAGAGACCCAGTACTTC. Translation: CASARDRGLQETQYF.

The chain recombines TRBV5-1 with TRBJ1-4, with 8 bases lining up with TRBD1. The V gene end was trimmed by 0 bases and the J gene end by 7 bases; junction bases not matched to a gene: 8. Germline V gives CDR1 SGHRS, CDR2 YFSETQ. CDR3 length: 16 residues. In nucleotides, the CDR3 is TGCGCCAGCAGCTTGGGCCAGGGGGCAAGGAGTGAAAAACTGTTTTTT. It is translated as CASSLGQGARSEKLFF.

V usage is TRBV5-1 and J usage is TRBJ1-3; 8 bases are a match to TRBD1. After removal of 4 bases from V and 3 bases from J, the junction contained 6 bases not matched to a gene. Germline CDR1 and CDR2: SGHRS and YFSETQ. The CDR3 length is 15 residues. CDR3 sequence: CASSARTGNGNTIYF. The CDR3 nucleotides read TGCGCCAGCAGCGCACGGACAGGGAATGGAAACACCATATATTTT.

The gene calls are TRBV27 and TRBJ1-2; 12 bases fit TRBD1. CDR1 and CDR2 from the germline V gene are MNHEY and SMNVEV (reference sequence). The CDR3 has 15 amino acids. V lost 2 bases and J lost 8; bases outside the gene matches: 6. Here the CDR3 reads CASSLIGTGGGGYTF. CDR3 coding DNA: TGTGCCAGCAGTTTAATAGGGACAGGGGGCGGGGGCTACACCTTC.

J is TRBJ1-2 and V is TRBV6-2 or TRBV6-3, with TRBD1 matching over 10 bases. The J segment lost 1 base and the V segment lost 6 bases, leaving 5 bases of the junction unmatched. This CDR3 has 15 amino acids. Germline V gene lookup returns CDR1 MNHEY and CDR2 SVGEGT. The CDR3 sequence: CASSRGQGGNYGYTF. CDR3 sequence (DNA): TGTGCCAGCAGCCGCGGACAGGGGGGTAACTATGGCTACACCTTC.

This chain uses TRBV9 with TRBJ2-2; D is ambiguous. Germline loops: CDR1 SGDLS, CDR2 YYNGEE. V lost 0 bases and J lost 8, with 5 bases in between. The CDR3 runs to 12 residues. The CDR3 sequence: CASSVAQGELFF. DNA for the CDR3: TGTGCCAGCAGCGTAGCCCAGGGGGAGCTGTTTTTT.

This rearrangement joins TRBV5-1 to TRBJ2-7; perhaps TRBD1 as D (6 bases). The CDR3 is 15 residues long. Germline CDR1 is SGHRS and CDR2 is YFSETQ. Between the trimmed V and J ends, which lost 0 bases and 4 bases, there was a span of 14 bases. CDR3 in amino acids: CASSLVESGEYEQYF. CDR3 DNA sequence: TGCGCCAGCAGCTTGGTAGAGTCAGGGGAATACGAGCAGTACTTC.

This chain connects TRBV19 to TRBJ1-3, with 7 bases matching TRBD1. The CDR3 contains 17 residues. Germline V gene sequence: CDR1 LNHDA, CDR2 SQIVND (reference sequence). V lost 6 bases, J lost 4 bases, and 15 bases stayed unmatched. In DNA form, the CDR3 reads TGTGCCAGTAGGCGTTACAGGGGCCTGACAACGGGAAACACCATATATTTT. It specifies CASRRYRGLTTGNTIYF.

The chain couples TRBV12-5 to TRBJ1-1; D gene unclear. This CDR3 is 12 amino acids long. Germline CDR1 and CDR2: LGHNT and FRNRAP. The ends were cut back, 4 bases at V and 7 bases at J, with 10 bases in the middle. The CDR3 DNA sequence: TGTGCTAGTGGTTCTGTAGGCCGTGAAGCTTTCTTT. This translates into CASGSVGREAFF.

The chain links TRBV7-9 to TRBJ2-5, with 7 bases matching TRBD1. The CDR3 loop spans 14 amino acids. V shed 4 bases and J 8 bases; nucleotides not matched to a gene: 10. From germline, CDR1 is SEHNR and CDR2 FQNEAQ (reference sequence). Here the CDR3 DNA reads TGTGCCAGCAGCTCCGATAAGGGGGCCCTAACCCAGTACTTC. Translated: CASSSDKGALTQYF.

This rearrangement joins TRBV10-3 to TRBJ1-1; D remains ambiguous. The CDR3 sequence is 13 residues long. Looked up from germline, CDR1 is ENHRY and CDR2 is SYGVKD. V shed 3 bases and J shed 4 bases, with 9 bases lying between them. The chain's CDR3 is CAISDLGGTEAFF. DNA for the CDR3: TGTGCCATCAGTGATCTGGGAGGCACTGAAGCTTTCTTT.

V usage is TRBV7-3 and J usage is TRBJ1-1, with no clear D. Trimming took 8 bases from V and 1 from J, leaving 11 bases between them. This CDR3 region has 13 residues. Germline assignment: CDR1 SGHTA and CDR2 FQGTGA. The CDR3 bases are TGTGCCAGCTCCAGGACGGGGAACACTGAAGCTTTCTTT. Encoded protein: CASSRTGNTEAFF.

The table lists this clone with a count of one. V gene TRBV7-9 combines with J gene TRBJ2-1; 8 positions agree with TRBD1. Trimming cost V 5 bases and J 5 bases; bases outside gene matches: 11. Germline-derived CDR1 and CDR2 are SEHNR and FQNEAQ (reference sequence). The CDR3 covers 16 residues. The CDR3 DNA sequence: TGTGCCAGCAGCCCCTACAGGGGGTTGAGCAACAATGAGCAGTTCTTC. Its protein product is CASSPYRGLSNNEQFF.

In its sample, this clone was seen a few times. The chain recombines TRBV27 with TRBJ1-1; D unresolved. Trimming cost V 0 bases and J 7 bases, with 12 bases left between them. The germline CDR1 and CDR2 sequences are MNHEY and SMNVEV (reference sequence). This CDR3 is 14 amino acids long. CDR3 nucleotides: TGTGCCAGCAGTTTATCAGTCTACGGGGTTGAAGCTTTCTTT. Translated, it gives CASSLSVYGVEAFF.

In its sample, this clone was seen once. The chain uses TRBV7-9 and TRBJ2-7; 8 bases are a match to TRBD1. Per the germline V gene, CDR1 is SEHNR and CDR2 is FQNEAQ (reference sequence). The ends lost 6 bases at V and 4 bases at J; junction bases unmatched: 2. CDR3 length: 12 amino acids. The CDR3 protein is CASSWDRYEQYF. For the CDR3, the DNA is TGTGCCAGCAGTTGGGACAGGTACGAGCAGTACTTC.

The rearrangement links TRBV6-5 to TRBJ2-1; D remains unclear. The CDR3 is 11 amino acids. Trimming stripped 6 bases from V and 10 bases from J, with 10 bases between. Germline lookup yields CDR1 MNHEY and CDR2 SVGAGI. CDR3 DNA sequence: TGTGCCAGCAGCTCACTACTCGAGCAGTTCTTC. It specifies CASSSLLEQFF.

This chain links TRBV19 with TRBJ2-7; 7 bases align to TRBD2. Trimming removed 3 bases from V and 5 bases from J; junction bases left unmatched: 4. The CDR3 is made up of 13 amino acids. Germline assignment: CDR1 LNHDA and CDR2 SQIVND (reference sequence). The CDR3 protein is CASSIREEDEQYF. The DNA of the CDR3 is TGTGCCAGTAGTATCCGGGAGGAGGACGAGCAGTACTTC.

This chain links TRBV6-5 with TRBJ1-1, with 8 bases fitting TRBD1. Germline-derived CDR1 and CDR2 are MNHEY and SVGAGI. The CDR3 has 14 amino acids. V was clipped by 6 bases and J by 11 bases; unmatched bases: 14. CDR3 protein: CASRSVTDRAVAFF. CDR3 nucleotide sequence: TGTGCCAGCAGGTCGGTGACGGACAGGGCGGTTGCTTTCTTT.

The rearrangement uses TRBV27 and TRBJ1-2; a possible D gene is TRBD1 (5 bases). Trimming pared 2 bases from V and 2 bases from J, leaving 6 bases between. CDR1 and CDR2 (germline): MNHEY, SMNVEV (reference sequence). The CDR3 contains 13 residues. The CDR3 DNA reads TGTGCCAGCAGTTTACGGGACAACTATGGCTACACCTTC. Translation gives CASSLRDNYGYTF.

The chain employs TRBV11-2 and TRBJ2-7, with D tentatively TRBD1 (6 bases). This CDR3 has 16 residues. V lost 5 bases to trimming and J lost 3 bases, with 20 bases between them. Germline V gene lookup returns CDR1 SGHAT and CDR2 FQNNGV. In nucleotides, the CDR3 is TGTGCCAGCAGCGTTCTCGGGACAAACCCGAGCTACGAGCAGTACTTC. Encoded protein: CASSVLGTNPSYEQYF.

This sequence joins TRBV24-1 and TRBJ1-3; tentative D call: TRBD1 (5 bases). CDR3 length: 14 amino acids. The V gene lost 7 bases and the J gene lost 0 bases, with 9 bases spanning the gap. In germline, CDR1 is KGHDR, CDR2 SFDVKD. DNA of the CDR3: TGTGCCACCAGCGAGGGGAGCTCTGGAAACACCATATATTTT. It is translated as CATSEGSSGNTIYF.

The chain employs TRBV15 and TRBJ1-5; D might be TRBD1 (6 bases). This CDR3 contains 15 residues. Trimming removed 1 base from V and 2 bases from J, with 9 bases in between. The V gene's germline CDR1 is LNHNV and CDR2 YYDKDF (reference sequence). In DNA form, the CDR3 reads TGTGCCACCAGCAGAGGGGACATAGGCAATCAGCCCCAGCATTTT. Protein: CATSRGDIGNQPQHF.

The chain recombines TRBV28 with TRBJ2-7; D remains unclear. V lost 2 bases and J 5 bases, leaving 4 bases between the germline ends. The CDR3 sequence is 11 residues long. Germline loops: CDR1 MDHEN, CDR2 SYDVKM. CDR3 protein: CASSLTNEQYF. CDR3 bases: TGTGCCAGCAGTTTAACAAACGAGCAGTACTTC.

The J gene is TRBJ1-2, the V gene TRBV28; D not certain. The CDR3 consists of 11 residues. The germline CDR1 and CDR2 sequences are MDHEN and SYDVKM. V was clipped by 8 bases and J by 4 bases, with 8 bases between them. CDR3: CASAKAYGYTF. The CDR3, as DNA: TGTGCCAGCGCGAAGGCCTATGGCTACACCTTC.

J is TRBJ1-2 and V is TRBV5-1; TRBD1 is a possible D gene (5 bases). The CDR3 loop spans 15 amino acids. Germline CDR1 and CDR2: SGHRS and YFSETQ. Between the trimmed V and J ends, which lost 4 bases and 0 bases, there was a span of 13 bases. CDR3 in DNA: TGCGCCAGCAGCCCCGGAGGGGTGGCTAACTATGGCTACACCTTC. It translates to CASSPGGVANYGYTF.

In this sample, this clone turned up once. The chain combines TRBV7-9 with TRBJ2-2; D is uncertain. Looked up from germline, CDR1 is SEHNR and CDR2 is FQNEAQ (reference sequence). The V gene lost 2 bases and the J gene lost 5 bases, with 12 bases spanning the gap. The CDR3 is 15 amino acids. The CDR3 region has the DNA TGTGCCAGCAGCTTATTGGAATACGCTACCGGGGAGCTGTTTTTT. Translating gives CASSLLEYATGELFF.